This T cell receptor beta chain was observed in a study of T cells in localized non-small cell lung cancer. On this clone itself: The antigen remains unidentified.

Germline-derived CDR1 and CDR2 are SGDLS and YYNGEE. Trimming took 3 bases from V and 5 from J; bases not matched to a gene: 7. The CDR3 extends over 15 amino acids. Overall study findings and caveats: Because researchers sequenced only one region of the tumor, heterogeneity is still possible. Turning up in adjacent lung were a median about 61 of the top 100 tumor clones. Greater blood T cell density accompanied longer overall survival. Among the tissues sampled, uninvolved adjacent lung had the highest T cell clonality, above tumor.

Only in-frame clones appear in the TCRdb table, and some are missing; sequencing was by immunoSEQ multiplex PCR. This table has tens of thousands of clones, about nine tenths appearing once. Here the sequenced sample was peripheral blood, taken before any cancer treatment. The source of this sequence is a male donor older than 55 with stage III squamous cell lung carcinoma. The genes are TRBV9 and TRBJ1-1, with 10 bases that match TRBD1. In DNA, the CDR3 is TGTGCCAGCAGCGCCTTTGGGACAGGGGAAACTGAAGCTTTCTTT. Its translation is CASSAFGTGETEAFF.